What follows are 29 T cell receptor beta chains derived from one specimen sequenced in a study of shared clonotypes between healthy human individuals. Here immunoSEQ multiplex PCR was the method, and the copy in TCRdb shows in-frame clones only, minus some. Of 950,000 to 1,300,000 clones listed, roughly 75% are singletons. The sample was memory CD4+ T cells sorted from blood. The subset here: CD45RA-negative fraction. Receptors were obtained from a man aged 18-30 years in good health.

The chain joins TRBV5-1 to TRBJ1-2, with a possible D match to TRBD1 (5 bases). Per the germline V gene, CDR1 is SGHRS and CDR2 is YFSETQ. Trimming took off 4 bases at V and 4 bases at J, with 20 bases between the two ends. CDR3 length: 16 amino acids. The CDR3 region is CASSLARGPKSYGYTF. The CDR3 DNA is TGCGCCAGCAGCCTGGCTCGGGGACCGAAAAGCTATGGCTACACCTTC.

The rearrangement joins TRBV18 to TRBJ1-5; possibly TRBD1 for D (5 bases). The germline gives CDR1 KGHSH, CDR2 LQKENI. The CDR3 has 13 residues. V lost 5 bases and J 6 bases, leaving 11 bases between the germline ends. CDR3 sequence: CASSGGDGQPQHF. Here the CDR3 DNA reads TGTGCCAGCTCAGGGGGGGACGGTCAGCCCCAGCATTTT. Looking up the rest from reference TRBV18 and TRBJ1-5 gives the full variable domain: NAGVMQNPRHLVRRRGQEARLRCSPMKGHSHVYWYRQLPEEGLKFMVYLQKENIIDESGMPKERFSAEFPKEGPSILRIQQVVRGDSAAYFCASSGGDGQPQHFGDGTRLSIL.

This clone was counted a few times. This rearrangement joins TRBV29-1 to TRBJ2-7; D might be TRBD1 (6 bases). The germline V and J ends were trimmed by 1 base and 3 bases, with 16 bases remaining between them. CDR1 SQVTM and CDR2 ANQGSEA come from the germline V gene. The CDR3 is made up of 15 amino acids. The CDR3 DNA sequence: TGCAGCGTTGAAGCAGCTACAGGGAAATACTACGAGCAGTACTTC. Its translation is CSVEAATGKYYEQYF.

The genes are TRBV5-6 and TRBJ1-1; D gene uncertain. V was pared by 6 bases and J by 1 base, with 19 bases between. The CDR3 consists of 16 residues. Germline CDR1 reads SGHDT; CDR2 reads YYEEEE. The CDR3 loop reads CASTSWGSKGNTEAFF. The CDR3 bases are TGTGCCAGCACCTCCTGGGGTTCCAAGGGGAACACTGAAGCTTTCTTT.

This chain connects TRBV2 to TRBJ1-1, with 9 bases identical to TRBD1. The trim removed 5 bases at V and 4 bases at J, leaving 5 bases unmatched. This CDR3 has 14 amino acids. CDR1 is SNHLY, CDR2 FYNNEI, per germline. The DNA for the CDR3 is TGTGCCAGCAGTATACAGGGGGCTGTCACTGAAGCTTTCTTT. Protein: CASSIQGAVTEAFF.

J is TRBJ2-1 and V is TRBV2; 11 positions match TRBD2. This CDR3 comprises 18 residues. Per the germline V gene, CDR1 is SNHLY and CDR2 is FYNNEI. The J segment lost 3 bases and the V segment lost 0 bases, leaving 7 bases of the junction unmatched. This chain's CDR3 is CASSEALLAGGSYNEQFF. The CDR3 DNA is TGTGCCAGCAGTGAAGCGCTTCTAGCGGGAGGTAGCTACAATGAGCAGTTCTTC.

The table lists this clone with a few counts. This rearrangement joins TRBV28 to TRBJ2-7; weak D call: TRBD1 (5 bases). Germline lookup yields CDR1 MDHEN and CDR2 SYDVKM. This CDR3 is 12 amino acids long. The germline V and J ends were trimmed by 8 bases and 1 base, with 9 bases remaining between them. CDR3 residues: CASCRQSYEQYF. CDR3 in DNA: TGTGCCAGCTGCCGACAGTCCTACGAGCAGTACTTC.

This clone was counted between two and nine times. This sample also contains other DNA sequences that code for the same CDR3. The genes are TRBV6-1 and TRBJ1-2, with 10 positions matching TRBD1. After removal of 3 bases from V and 8 bases from J, the junction contained 3 bases not matched to a gene. CDR3 length equals 13 residues. Germline-derived CDR1 and CDR2 are MNHNS and SASEGT. CDR3 residues: CASSDRDRGGYTF. CDR3 in DNA: TGTGCCAGCAGTGACCGGGACAGGGGAGGCTACACCTTC.

The chain is built from TRBV18 and TRBJ1-4; D unclear. The V gene's germline CDR1 is KGHSH and CDR2 LQKENI. The CDR3 consists of 15 residues. Trimming pared 2 bases from V and 6 bases from J, leaving 13 bases between. CDR3 sequence reads: CASSPSISLDEKLFF. In DNA, the CDR3 is TGTGCCAGCTCACCATCCATAAGTTTAGATGAAAAACTGTTTTTT.

The chain uses TRBV2 and TRBJ1-2; D is perhaps TRBD1 (5 bases). Deletions cut 2 bases from V and 6 bases from J, with 19 bases between. The germline gives CDR1 SNHLY, CDR2 FYNNEI. The CDR3 is 16 residues long. CDR3 protein: CASSEQSFGGWDGYTF. The CDR3 DNA is TGTGCCAGCAGTGAACAAAGTTTCGGGGGGTGGGATGGCTACACCTTC.

The gene calls are TRBV18 and TRBJ1-1, with 10 bases matching TRBD1. CDR1 and CDR2 (germline): KGHSH, LQKENI. V was pared by 3 bases and J by 2 bases, with 3 bases of the junction left unmatched. This CDR3 has 15 residues. CDR3 coding DNA: TGTGCCAGCTCACCTGGACAGGGGGGAAACACTGAAGCTTTCTTT. This encodes CASSPGQGGNTEAFF.

This clone was seen a handful of times. The rearrangement uses TRBV7-6 and TRBJ2-5; D remains ambiguous. CDR1 SGHVS and CDR2 FNYEAQ come from the germline V gene. The V and J ends lost 3 bases and 4 bases respectively, with 9 bases between them. The CDR3 is made up of 13 amino acids. Written as DNA, the CDR3 is TGTGCCAGCAGCTTTGCACAGCTAGAGACCCAGTACTTC. Translating gives CASSFAQLETQYF. Drawing the rest from reference TRBV7-6 and TRBJ2-5, the complete variable domain is GAGVSQSPRYKVTKRGQDVALRCDPISGHVSLYWYRQALGQGPEFLTYFNYEAQQDKSGLPNDRFSAERPEGSISTLTIQRTEQRDSAMYRCASSFAQLETQYFGPGTRLLVL.

This clone was detected only once. This sequence joins TRBV6-5 and TRBJ1-6; D gene ambiguous. This CDR3 has 14 residues. The germline CDR1 and CDR2 sequences are MNHEY and SVGAGI. V was cut by 5 bases and J by 10 bases, with 15 bases left in between. The CDR3 DNA is TGTGCCAGCAGTACCGGGAGTAAAAAGTCACCCCTCCACTTT. Its translation: CASSTGSKKSPLHF.

The CDR3 region has the DNA TGTGCCAGCAAGAGGCTAGCGGGAAATGAGCAGTTCTTC. This gives the protein CASKRLAGNEQFF. The V call is TRBV2, the J call TRBJ2-1, with 9 positions matching TRBD2. Germline V CDR1 and CDR2: SNHLY, FYNNEI. Trimming took 7 bases from V and 7 from J; bases not matched to a gene: 5. This CDR3 has 13 amino acids.

V usage is TRBV29-1 and J usage is TRBJ1-2, with 9 positions matching TRBD1. V dropped 4 bases and J dropped 0; count of bases not matched to a gene: 9. Germline loops: CDR1 SQVTM, CDR2 ANQGSEA. The CDR3 length is 16 residues. This CDR3 is CSVAPGQGLTNYGYTF. The CDR3 DNA follows: TGCAGCGTTGCTCCGGGACAGGGACTGACTAACTATGGCTACACCTTC.

This chain links TRBV30 with TRBJ2-1; D is unresolved. This CDR3 is 13 amino acids long. V was cut by 4 bases and J by 6 bases, with 13 bases left in between. Germline lookup yields CDR1 GTSNPN and CDR2 SVGIG (reference sequence). The CDR3 DNA follows: TGTGCCTGGACTACCGGGCTAGGCAATGAGCAGTTCTTC. Amino acids: CAWTTGLGNEQFF.

J is TRBJ2-1 and V is TRBV2, with D perhaps matching TRBD1 or TRBD2 (5 bases each). The CDR3 loop spans 13 amino acids. The V gene's germline CDR1 is SNHLY and CDR2 FYNNEI. Trimming cost V 7 bases and J 10 bases, with 17 bases left between them. CDR3: CASKVDGAWEQFF. The CDR3 region has the DNA TGTGCCAGCAAGGTCGACGGGGCTTGGGAGCAGTTCTTC.

The rearrangement uses TRBV7-3 and TRBJ2-7, with D maybe TRBD1 (5 bases). Deletions cut 6 bases from V and 4 bases from J, with 13 bases between. Germline values: CDR1 SGHTA, CDR2 FQGTGA. CDR3 length: 13 residues. For the CDR3, the DNA is TGTGCCAGCAGTCCTGGTCCAGGGTACGAGCAGTACTTC. It encodes CASSPGPGYEQYF.

The chain carries TRBV5-6 and TRBJ2-3; 12 bases are shared with TRBD2. This CDR3 comprises 16 residues. From germline, CDR1 is SGHDT and CDR2 YYEEEE. Germline trimming cut 2 bases from V and 3 bases from J; bases unmatched to any gene: 4. DNA for the CDR3: TGTGCCAGCAGCTTAAGGGGGACTAGCGGGACAGATACGCAGTATTTT. Protein: CASSLRGTSGTDTQYF.

The rearrangement uses TRBV6-1 and TRBJ2-3; TRBD2 matches at 11 bases. The J segment lost 6 bases and the V segment lost 4 bases, leaving 9 bases of the junction unmatched. CDR1 MNHNS and CDR2 SASEGT come from the germline V gene. This CDR3 spans 16 amino acids. The CDR3 DNA follows: TGTGCCAGCAGTGTATTAGCGGGAGGGCCGGGGGATACGCAGTATTTT. The encoded protein is CASSVLAGGPGDTQYF.

The chain couples TRBV7-9 to TRBJ2-5; D remains ambiguous. Germline CDR1 and CDR2: SEHNR and FQNEAQ (reference sequence). The CDR3 length is 14 residues. Trimming took off 4 bases at V and 3 bases at J, with 12 bases between the two ends. This CDR3 is CASSSTPLEETQYF. Written as DNA, the CDR3 is TGTGCCAGCAGCTCTACTCCCCTGGAAGAGACCCAGTACTTC.

The chain joins TRBV30 to TRBJ1-2; unclear D gene. This CDR3 is 15 amino acids long. The V end lost 7 bases, the J end lost 0 bases, and 18 bases lay between the germline ends. Germline V gene data show CDR1 as GTSNPN and CDR2 as SVGIG (reference sequence). CDR3 amino acids: CAYKRTGRTNYGYTF. The CDR3 DNA is TGTGCCTACAAAAGAACTGGACGGACTAACTATGGCTACACCTTC.

This clone was observed a few times. The chain recombines TRBV19 with TRBJ2-7, with 9 nucleotides matching TRBD2. Germline CDR1 reads LNHDA; CDR2 reads SQIVND (reference sequence). The CDR3 extends over 14 amino acids. V lost 5 bases to trimming and J lost 3 bases; unmatched junction nucleotides: 5. CDR3 protein: CASSRLAGNYEQYF. In DNA form, the CDR3 reads TGTGCCAGTAGTCGTCTAGCGGGAAACTACGAGCAGTACTTC.

The chain recombines TRBV27 with TRBJ2-5; D ambiguous. CDR1 is MNHEY, CDR2 SMNVEV, per germline (reference sequence). The V end lost 6 bases, the J end lost 1 base, and 9 bases lay between the germline ends. The CDR3 contains 13 residues. The CDR3 loop is CASSAGSQETQYF. CDR3 nucleotides: TGTGCCAGCAGCGCAGGCAGCCAAGAGACCCAGTACTTC.

The rearrangement joins TRBV5-1 to TRBJ2-5; 7 positions match TRBD2. CDR1 is SGHRS and CDR2 is YFSETQ in the germline V gene. This CDR3 comprises 16 residues. V lost 4 bases and J lost 4; bases outside the gene matches: 13. Here the CDR3 DNA reads TGCGCCAGCAGCCCGACTCCGGCGGGAGCGGGAGAGACCCAGTACTTC. Its protein is CASSPTPAGAGETQYF.

In nucleotides, the CDR3 is TGTGCCAGTAAACCGGGACTAGCGGGAGAAGAGACCCAGTACTTC. Translated, it gives CASKPGLAGEETQYF. The V and J genes are TRBV19 and TRBJ2-5; 14 bases match TRBD2. The junction had 4 bases not matched to a gene; V was cut back by 7 bases and J by 3 bases. The length of the CDR3 is 15 residues. Germline V gene data show CDR1 as LNHDA and CDR2 as SQIVND (reference sequence).

The chain recombines TRBV6-1 with TRBJ2-2, with 15 bases fitting TRBD2. CDR1 MNHNS and CDR2 SASEGT come from the germline V gene. The CDR3 length is 15 residues. V lost 11 bases, J lost 0 bases, and 1 base stayed unmatched. CDR3 DNA sequence: TGTGCCGGGACTAGCGGGGGGACGAACACCGGGGAGCTGTTTTTT. It encodes CAGTSGGTNTGELFF.

This clone was found once. CDR3 residues: CAITPYPTGGSYEQYF. The CDR3 bases are TGTGCCATCACCCCATACCCGACAGGGGGCTCCTACGAGCAGTACTTC. This chain connects TRBV10-3 to TRBJ2-7; TRBD1 agrees at 9 bases. Germline CDR1 ENHRY, CDR2 SYGVKD. Trimming cost V 7 bases and J 0 bases; bases outside gene matches: 10. This CDR3 contains 16 residues.

V gene TRBV20-1 combines with J gene TRBJ2-5, with D hard to call. Germline CDR1 DFQATT, CDR2 SNEGSKA (reference sequence). The CDR3 consists of 11 residues. V was clipped by 3 bases and J by 5 bases, with 7 bases between them. CDR3: CSASFGETQYF. The CDR3 nucleotides read TGCAGTGCTAGTTTCGGCGAGACCCAGTACTTC.